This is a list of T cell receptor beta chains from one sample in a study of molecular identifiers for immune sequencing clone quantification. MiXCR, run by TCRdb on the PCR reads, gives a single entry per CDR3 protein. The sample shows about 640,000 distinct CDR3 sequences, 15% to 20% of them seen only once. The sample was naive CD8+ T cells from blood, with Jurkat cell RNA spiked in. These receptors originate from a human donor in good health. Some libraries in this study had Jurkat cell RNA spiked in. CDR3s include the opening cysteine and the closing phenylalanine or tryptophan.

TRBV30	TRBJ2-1	CAWGDGNEQFF
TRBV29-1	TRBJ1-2	CSVEPGQNKPDGYTF
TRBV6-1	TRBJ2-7	CASTLLEGKGYEQYF
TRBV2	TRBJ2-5	CASSEAGWETQYF
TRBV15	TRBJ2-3	CATSSPLAVDTQYF
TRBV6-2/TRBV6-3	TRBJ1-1	CASSYSLWAEAFF
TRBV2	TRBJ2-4	CASNPGEIRIQYF
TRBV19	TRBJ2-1	CASLGGGPSGEQFF
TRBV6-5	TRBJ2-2	CASNVLAGVPDTGELFF
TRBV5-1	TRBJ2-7	CASRGAGLDDEQYF
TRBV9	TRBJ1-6	CASSEGGGNSPLHF
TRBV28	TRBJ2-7	CASSLGLAGPGVYEQYF
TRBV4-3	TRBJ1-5	CASSQDISGNQPQHF
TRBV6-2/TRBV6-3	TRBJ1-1	CASSYPSGFRDTEAFF
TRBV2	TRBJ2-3	CASNRGYTDTQYF
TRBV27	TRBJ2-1	CASSLGTGPNEQFF
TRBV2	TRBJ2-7	CASSEETVFCEQYF
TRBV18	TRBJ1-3	CASSPKPRVLPGNTIYF
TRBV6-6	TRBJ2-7	CASKLTGDEQYF
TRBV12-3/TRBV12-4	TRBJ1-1	CASSLGRSGTEAFF
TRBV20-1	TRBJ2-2	CSARDSGTLTGELFF
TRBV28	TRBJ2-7	CASSLVRTSGYEQYF
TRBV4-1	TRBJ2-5	CASSQDWGEWETQYF
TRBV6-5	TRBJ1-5	CASSPYGGEHQHF
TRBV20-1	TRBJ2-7	CSARDRDPIRSYSEQYF
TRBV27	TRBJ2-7	CASSTRDRVYEQYF
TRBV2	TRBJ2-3	CAASPIINTQYF
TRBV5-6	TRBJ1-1	CASGWGPEAFF
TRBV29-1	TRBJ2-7	CSVRLAGAAYEQYF